This T cell receptor beta chain was obtained from a study of shared clonotypes between healthy human individuals. To note about this clone: No antigen is known for it.

Once extracted for a subset, genomic DNA was divided evenly among several immunoSEQ plates. In replicate PCRs of sorted subsets, around 200 ng DNA, 29,000 or so T cell genomes, was used. Clones were read by immunoSEQ multiplex PCR, and TCRdb kept only the in-frame ones, dropping some. Counted here are approximately 1.5 million clones, just under 99% occurring once; the ten biggest clones make up 0.36%. Study outcomes and limitations: Rarefaction indicated that sorted-subset sequencing remained incomplete although depth was large. All-four-donor shared clonotypes had higher generation probabilities than non-shared clonotypes did.

The CDR3 is made up of 12 amino acids. Germline CDR1 is MDHEN and CDR2 is SYDVKM. The ends lost 6 bases at V and 8 bases at J; junction bases unmatched: 6. The clonotype was recovered from a man aged 25-45 years in good health. The V gene is TRBV28, the J gene TRBJ1-1, with TRBD1 matching over 7 bases. The sequencing input was naive CD4+ T cells sorted from blood. Documented subset: CD45RA+ positively selected. CDR3 loop: CASRPSGGEAFF. The CDR3 DNA reads TGTGCCAGCAGACCTTCAGGGGGAGAAGCTTTCTTT.